A single sample gave rise to the 17 T cell receptor beta chains below, sequenced in a study of cytomegalovirus exposure and HLA in healthy donors. PCR employed 60 Vbeta and 13 Jbeta primers. Only in-frame clones appear in the TCRdb table, and some are missing; sequencing was by immunoSEQ multiplex PCR. The profile covers 150,000 to 200,000 clones, with about 77% appearing a single time and around a tenth taken by the ten largest. Sequenced material: PBMCs. These receptors came from a man aged 18-30 years in good health and CMV-seropositive.

This sequence joins TRBV4-1 and TRBJ2-3; 10 nucleotides line up with TRBD1. V trimming: 4 bases; J trimming: 4 bases; junction bases outside the gene matches: 11. Germline values: CDR1 MGHRA, CDR2 YSYEKL. The CDR3 extends over 17 amino acids. In nucleotides, the CDR3 is TGCGCCAGCAGCCTCAGCCGACAGGGGGCGTTGGCAGATACGCAGTATTTT. It is translated as CASSLSRQGALADTQYF.

The V and J genes are TRBV28 and TRBJ1-2, with 11 nucleotides matching TRBD1. The CDR3 consists of 15 residues. Unmatched junction bases numbered 6, after V lost 5 bases and J lost 4 bases. Germline CDR1 reads MDHEN; CDR2 reads SYDVKM. Here the CDR3 reads CASSPGTGGLYGYTF. The CDR3 DNA is TGTGCCAGCAGTCCCGGGACAGGGGGTCTCTATGGCTACACCTTC.

This chain uses TRBV4-3 with TRBJ2-7; tentative D call: TRBD1 (6 bases). Trimming took 4 bases from V and 3 from J, leaving 16 bases between them. Germline V gene sequence: CDR1 LGHNA, CDR2 YSLEER. The CDR3 sequence is 15 residues long. This CDR3 is CASSRSTGLLYEQYF. The CDR3 DNA is TGCGCCAGCAGCCGATCAACAGGGTTGCTCTACGAGCAGTACTTC.

The chain joins TRBV9 to TRBJ1-1; D is ambiguous. Germline-derived CDR1 and CDR2 are SGDLS and YYNGEE. Between the trimmed V and J ends, which lost 2 bases and 1 base, there was a span of 6 bases. This CDR3 spans 13 amino acids. CDR3 loop: CASSVEKNTEAFF. CDR3 DNA: TGTGCCAGCAGCGTTGAGAAGAACACTGAAGCTTTCTTT.

This clone has more than one count but fewer than ten. This CDR3 reads CASSVVPHGEYF. The CDR3 DNA reads as TGTGCCAGCAGTGTAGTTCCTCACGGGGAGTACTTC. The rearrangement joins TRBV6-5 to TRBJ2-7, with D possibly TRBD2 on 5 matching bases. The V end was cut by 5 bases, the J end by 11 bases, with 16 bases between. Germline-derived CDR1 and CDR2 are MNHEY and SVGAGI. There are 12 residues in the CDR3.

For the CDR3, the DNA is TGCGCCAGCAGCTTGGACGACAGGCCAGGGGAGCCCCAGCATTTT. This translates into CASSLDDRPGEPQHF. The genes are TRBV5-1 and TRBJ1-5; a possible D gene is TRBD1 (6 bases). Trimming took off 0 bases at V and 8 bases at J, with 15 bases between the two ends. Germline CDR1 reads SGHRS; CDR2 reads YFSETQ. This CDR3 region has 15 residues.

In this sample, this clone turned up a few times. This rearrangement joins TRBV6-5 to TRBJ1-2, with D possibly being TRBD1 (5 bases). V was clipped by 5 bases and J by 9 bases, with 19 bases between them. Germline CDR1 is MNHEY and CDR2 is SVGAGI. The CDR3 is 14 amino acids. The CDR3 nucleotides read TGTGCCAGCAGTCGACTAAGCGGGACTTTTAGCTACACCTTC. This encodes CASSRLSGTFSYTF.

This chain joins TRBV5-6 and TRBJ2-1; 11 nucleotides line up with TRBD2. Trimming removed 0 bases from V and 7 bases from J; junction bases left unmatched: 3. The CDR3 runs 15 residues. Germline assignment: CDR1 SGHDT and CDR2 YYEEEE. The CDR3 region is CASSLVAGGLNEQFF. The CDR3 DNA reads TGTGCCAGCAGCTTGGTAGCGGGAGGGCTTAATGAGCAGTTCTTC.

The J gene is TRBJ2-6, the V gene TRBV5-4; 12 bases line up with TRBD1. Looked up from germline, CDR1 is SGHNT and CDR2 is YYREEE (reference sequence). The junction had 5 bases not matched to a gene; V was cut back by 4 bases and J by 0 bases. This CDR3 comprises 18 residues. The chain's CDR3 is CASSRRDRGPSGANVLTF. Here the CDR3 DNA reads TGTGCCAGCAGCCGCCGGGACAGGGGGCCCTCTGGGGCCAACGTCCTGACTTTC. Drawing the rest from reference TRBV5-4 and TRBJ2-6, the complete variable domain is ETGVTQSPTHLIKTRGQQVTLRCSSQSGHNTVSWYQQALGQGPQFIFQYYREEENGRGNFPPRFSGLQFPNYSSELNVNALELDDSALYLCASSRRDRGPSGANVLTFGAGSRLTVL.

The chain combines TRBV30 with TRBJ2-1, with D maybe TRBD2 (5 bases). The CDR3 covers 13 residues. Germline-derived CDR1 and CDR2 are GTSNPN and SVGIG (reference sequence). Deletions cut 5 bases from V and 4 bases from J, with 12 bases between. The CDR3 nucleotides are TGTGCCTGGGGTGGACTTCGATACAATGAGCAGTTCTTC. It is translated as CAWGGLRYNEQFF.

The rearrangement links TRBV6-6 to TRBJ2-7; 7 positions match TRBD2. The CDR3 consists of 15 residues. With V trimmed by 5 bases and J by 0 bases, 7 bases remained unmatched. Germline V lookup: CDR1 MNHNY, CDR2 SVGAGI (reference sequence). The CDR3: CASSPGGRSSYEQYF. CDR3 DNA: TGTGCCAGCAGTCCGGGGGGTAGGAGCTCCTACGAGCAGTACTTC.

V is TRBV18 and J is TRBJ2-7, with 8 bases identical to TRBD1. The CDR3 spans 16 residues. Germline CDR1 is KGHSH and CDR2 is LQKENI. Trimming cost V 3 bases and J 6 bases; bases outside gene matches: 13. CDR3 sequence: CASSPSGGQGSIEQYF. The CDR3 nucleotides read TGTGCCAGCTCACCCTCGGGTGGACAGGGATCCATCGAGCAGTACTTC.

The rearrangement uses TRBV6-5 and TRBJ2-1, with D tentatively TRBD1 (6 bases). The CDR3 sequence is 13 residues long. Trimming cost V 4 bases and J 5 bases, with 9 bases left between them. CDR1 is MNHEY and CDR2 is SVGAGI in the germline V gene. The CDR3 DNA sequence: TGTGCCAGCAGTTTTGGACAGAACAATGAGCAGTTCTTC. Translated, it gives CASSFGQNNEQFF.

The V call is TRBV5-1, the J call TRBJ1-5, with D perhaps TRBD1 (5 bases). Deletions cut 1 base from V and 0 bases from J, with 11 bases between. The CDR3 totals 16 residues. Germline V gene data show CDR1 as SGHRS and CDR2 as YFSETQ. CDR3 loop: CASSLFPGLSNQPQHF. The CDR3 DNA follows: TGCGCCAGCAGCTTGTTTCCGGGACTTAGCAATCAGCCCCAGCATTTT.

The chain recombines TRBV18 with TRBJ2-5, with D uncertain. V lost 4 bases and J lost 2, with 14 bases in between. The CDR3 runs 15 residues. The germline CDR1 and CDR2 sequences are KGHSH and LQKENI. The CDR3 nucleotides read TGTGCCAGCTCACTTGGTTGGCCTGATCAAGAGACCCAGTACTTC. Translating it yields CASSLGWPDQETQYF.

This chain uses TRBV6-5 with TRBJ2-5; 8 positions match TRBD2. The DNA end lines up better with TRBJ2-7; the J call may be wrong. CDR1 is MNHEY, CDR2 SVGAGI, per germline. The CDR3 has 14 residues. The CDR3 sequence is CASRTTSGGYEQYF. The CDR3 DNA sequence: TGTGCCAGCAGAACTACTAGCGGAGGCTACGAGCAGTACTTC.

The V gene is TRBV9, the J gene TRBJ1-1; TRBD1 agrees at 10 bases. Germline CDR1 and CDR2: SGDLS and YYNGEE. CDR3 length: 15 amino acids. Trimming removed 5 bases from V and 1 base from J; junction bases left unmatched: 5. CDR3 sequence (DNA): TGTGCCAGCAGGGGGACAGGGGAAAAGAACACTGAAGCTTTCTTT. Amino acids: CASRGTGEKNTEAFF.